This T cell receptor (beta chain) was captured in a study of T cell repertoires in aging, cancer and after chemotherapy. General study points: Untreated cancer patients had significantly lower blood TCR diversity than age-matched healthy donors.

The CDR3 is 10 amino acids. Trimming took off 3 bases at V and 5 bases at J, with 1 base between the two ends. Germline V gene data show CDR1 as MRHNA and CDR2 as SNTAGT. TCR beta rearrangements were amplified from peripheral blood genomic DNA. Concerning this clonotype itself: Its antigen is still unknown.

Rearranged V-D-J TRB sequences were amplified with a mixed TRB-A/B primer pool. TCRdb analysed the multiplex PCR reads with MiXCR anew, one entry per CDR3 protein. The data show roughly 1,500 distinct CDR3 sequences, 21% seen once. V and J are TRBV6-4 and TRBJ2-5; D is ambiguous. Sequencing was done on a sample of blood. The receptor was derived from a human donor with a solid tumor. The CDR3 DNA sequence: TGTGCCAGCAGTGAGGAGACCCAGTACTTC. Translating it yields CASSEETQYF.